These 2 T cell receptor beta chains originate from one sample sequenced in a study of blood T cells in healthy people across ages. Primers used in a second PCR of roughly 7 to 12 cycles were a sample-barcoded 5' primer and a J-beta primer mix. TCRdb ran MiXCR on the 5' RACE reads and lists one entry per CDR3 protein. The sample has some 640,000 distinct CDR3 sequences, about 52% seen once. The specimen was blood. The receptors shown here come from a woman in her fifties or sixties in good health.

About this clonotype itself: One end of the junction varies from germline; a read error may be responsible. The chain recombines TRBV24-1 with TRBJ2-3; D unclear. The CDR3 runs to 11 residues. CDR1 is KGHDR and CDR2 is SFDVKD in the germline V gene. CDR3 loop: CAASDWDTQYF. DNA for the CDR3: TGTGCCGCCAGTGATTGGGATACGCAGTATTTT.

The chain carries TRBV3-1 and TRBJ1-4; D is unclear. The CDR3 length is 15 residues. Per the germline V gene, CDR1 is LGHDT and CDR2 is YNNKEL (reference sequence). V lost 1 base and J 4 bases, leaving 10 bases between the germline ends. The CDR3 protein is CASSQGTDFNEKLFF. CDR3 bases: TGTGCCAGCAGCCAAGGAACAGACTTTAATGAAAAACTGTTTTTT.